This T cell receptor beta chain was observed in a study of blood T cell repertoires in COVID-19. Study information: The United States, Italy and Spain were the sources of the acute and convalescent COVID-19 samples. From T cells, B-cell-depleted T cells, or PBMCs came the material, which was cDNA or gDNA.

In the original processing: How many nucleated cells were present was estimated from reference gene primer amplification. The data were produced by immunoSEQ multiplex PCR, yet TCRdb's version contains in-frame clones alone and is incomplete. V and J calls plus clone size are reproduced from that table; the DNA served to infer D and trimming. The sample has about 300,000 clones, about four fifths seen once. Germline CDR1 and CDR2: DFQATT and SNEGSKA (reference sequence). The V and J ends lost 3 bases and 7 bases respectively, with 21 bases between them. The CDR3 sequence is 15 residues long. This TCR derives from a woman aged 50 to 60 with acute or convalescent COVID-19. The chain couples TRBV20-1 to TRBJ1-1; maybe TRBD1 (6 bases). Sequencing was performed on peripheral blood. The CDR3 DNA reads as TGCAGTGCTAGTATGGCCTCCACAGGGTCCGGTGAAGCTTTCTTT. Its translation is CSASMASTGSGEAFF.